This T cell receptor (beta chain) came from a study of memory CD4+ T cells and cytomegalovirus serostatus. The study, taken as a whole, reports: CMV serostatus prediction reached median AUC approximately 0.95, or 0.91 with US-trained model. The CMV-associated TCR signature appears largely within the CD4+ memory repertoire.

The sort gate was single viable CD3+CD4+CD8-CD45RO+ cells for memory CD4+ T cells. Positive selection with CD4 microbeads enriched total CD4+ T cells. This table comes from immunoSEQ multiplex PCR, and its TCRdb copy is limited to in-frame clones, with some not included. The sample holds about 82,000 clones; around 80% are singletons and the top ten take around 0.78%. Germline V gene data show CDR1 as MGHDK and CDR2 as SYGVNS. The V segment lost 2 bases and the J segment 0 bases; nucleotides outside the gene matches: 4. CDR3 length: 16 residues. About this clone: Its target is not known.

The sequenced material came from memory CD4+ T cells from blood. The chain joins TRBV25-1 to TRBJ2-3; TRBD1 matches 8 bases. The sequence was obtained from an adult in good health and CMV-seronegative. DNA for the CDR3: TGTGCCAGCAGTGAAAGAGGGACAGGTAGCACAGATACGCAGTATTTT. As protein: CASSERGTGSTDTQYF.